Below, 9 T cell receptor beta chains from the same sample are listed, as sequenced in a study of graft-versus-host responses after intestinal transplantation. Sequencing was performed with immunoSEQ multiplex PCR; in TCRdb, only in-frame clones are kept and a portion is missing. The table records around 12,000 clones, approximately 93% of them present only once. Sequencing used PBMCs, obtained 1032 days after intestinal transplantation. The receptors stem from a human patient who received an intestinal transplant, so some T cells may come from the graft donor.

DNA for the CDR3: TGTGCCAGTAGTATAGATCGGGGCAGGAATCAGCCCCAGCATTTT. Translated: CASSIDRGRNQPQHF. This chain connects TRBV19 to TRBJ1-5, with D possibly being TRBD1 (5 bases). Germline loops: CDR1 LNHDA, CDR2 SQIVND (reference sequence). Between the trimmed V and J ends, which lost 0 bases and 4 bases, there was a span of 10 bases. The CDR3 contains 15 residues.

J is TRBJ2-7 and V is TRBV7-3; D is ambiguous. Germline loops: CDR1 SGHTA, CDR2 FQGTGA. Trimming stripped 5 bases from V and 0 bases from J, with 11 bases between. CDR3 length: 14 residues. CDR3 DNA: TGTGCCAGCAGCCCGGAAGGGTACTCCTACGAGCAGTACTTC. The encoded protein is CASSPEGYSYEQYF.

The chain couples TRBV6-5 to TRBJ1-2; D possibly corresponds to TRBD1 (6 bases). The CDR3 is 14 amino acids. V was cut by 6 bases and J by 5 bases, with 16 bases left in between. The germline V gene has CDR1 MNHEY and CDR2 SVGAGI. The CDR3 reads CASSNIQGGYGYTF. CDR3 nucleotide sequence: TGTGCCAGCAGCAACATACAGGGAGGGTATGGCTACACCTTC.

This chain links TRBV6-5 with TRBJ1-2; unclear D gene. Per the germline V gene, CDR1 is MNHEY and CDR2 is SVGAGI. Trimming shortened V by 6 bases and J by 1 base, and 15 bases separated the two germline ends. This CDR3 is 15 amino acids long. CDR3 region: CASRSITKINYGYTF. Here the CDR3 DNA reads TGTGCCAGCAGATCAATCACGAAGATTAACTATGGCTACACCTTC.

The genes are TRBV4-1 and TRBJ1-2; D uncertain. The germline V gene encodes CDR1 MGHRA and CDR2 YSYEKL. This CDR3 has 13 amino acids. V was trimmed by 4 bases and J by 1 base, leaving 7 bases between them. CDR3 coding DNA: TGCGCCAGCAGCCGCCCGGGTAACTATGGCTACACCTTC. This codes for CASSRPGNYGYTF.

V is TRBV5-4 and J is TRBJ1-2, with 7 bases that match TRBD1. V lost 0 bases to trimming and J lost 4 bases; unmatched junction nucleotides: 9. The V gene's germline CDR1 is SGHNT and CDR2 YYREEE (reference sequence). The CDR3 has 16 residues. The DNA of the CDR3 is TGTGCCAGCAGCTTGGGGCGACAGGGAGCGGGCTATGGCTACACCTTC. This encodes CASSLGRQGAGYGYTF.

This clone was counted a single time. This chain joins TRBV4-1 and TRBJ2-7; possibly TRBD2 for D (5 bases). Germline CDR1 and CDR2: MGHRA and YSYEKL. There are 15 residues in the CDR3. Between the trimmed V and J ends, which lost 2 bases and 3 bases, there was a span of 14 bases. The CDR3 reads CASSQSGVGGYEQYF. The CDR3 DNA is TGCGCCAGCAGCCAATCGGGCGTAGGAGGCTACGAGCAGTACTTC.

This clone was observed a single time. The CDR3: CASSFSGGPYEQYF. CDR3 in DNA: TGTGCCAGCAGCTTTAGCGGGGGGCCCTACGAGCAGTACTTC. This sequence joins TRBV7-2 and TRBJ2-7; 10 bases fit TRBD2. Per germline, CDR1 SGHTA and CDR2 FQGNSA. The CDR3 runs 14 residues. V was pared by 3 bases and J by 2 bases, with 1 base of the junction left unmatched.

This rearrangement joins TRBV6-6 to TRBJ1-1; 10 bases are a match to TRBD1. Germline V gives CDR1 MNHNY, CDR2 SVGAGI (reference sequence). There are 13 residues in the CDR3. V shed 5 bases, J shed 4 bases, and the junction held 1 base outside the gene matches. CDR3 nucleotides: TGTGCCAGCAGTCGGACAGGGGGCACTGAAGCTTTCTTT. It specifies CASSRTGGTEAFF.